Listed below are T cell receptor beta chains from one sample, sequenced in a study of T cell repertoires in cytomegalovirus infection. From the reads, TCRdb called clonotypes with MiXCR, one entry per CDR3 protein. The table lists approximately 250,000 distinct CDR3 sequences, approximately 22% of them singletons. The material sequenced was CD8+ T cells from PBMCs. Receptors originate from a human donor in good health (CMV status not recorded). Some clones in this sample may be carry-over from other donors' samples. The conserved cysteine and the conserved F or W are not part of the CDR3 here.

v_gene | CDR3aa
TRBV2 | ASRDRLARGYNEQF
TRBV20-1 | SAPVQKETQY
TRBV14 | ASSQDWTFNTGELF
TRBV28 | ASSFSGAEAF
TRBV19 | ASSPPAGKNIQY
TRBV28 | ASSVSLLTDTQY
TRBV4-1 | ASSLTHAPGTGELF
TRBV28 | ASSLGLAGTGGTDTQY
TRBV19 | ASSIGRAGQPWGTQY
TRBV27 | ASSLDYGGALWEQY
TRBV4-1 | ASSQGHTTSDTQY
TRBV12-3/TRBV12-4 | ASSLGTPAYEQY
TRBV4-1 | ASSQDQETQY
TRBV7-6 | ASSSIETSGDLFSYEQY
TRBV5-1 | ASSFEVGPYEQY
TRBV7-3 | ASSSYTTGELF